One sample yielded the 25 T cell receptor beta chains listed below, sequenced in a study of blood T cell repertoires in COVID-19. The assay was immunoSEQ multiplex PCR, and TCRdb's table has in-frame clones only and misses some. The data hold approximately 260,000 clones, with more than 70% observed a single time. What was sequenced was peripheral blood. These receptors were obtained from a woman aged 40 to 50 who had recovered from COVID-19.

V usage is TRBV13 and J usage is TRBJ2-7, with TRBD1 identical over 8 bases. In germline, CDR1 is PRHDT, CDR2 FYEKMQ (reference sequence). After removal of 5 bases from V and 2 bases from J, the junction contained 5 bases not matched to a gene. The length of the CDR3 is 14 residues. CDR3 sequence (DNA): TGTGCCAGCAGCAGGACAGGGCCTACCTACGAGCAGTACTTC. This encodes CASSRTGPTYEQYF.

This clone was seen only once. The gene calls are TRBV6-5 and TRBJ2-5; 7 bases are a match to TRBD1. The trim removed 2 bases at V and 2 bases at J, leaving 2 bases unmatched. The CDR3 is 14 residues long. CDR1 MNHEY and CDR2 SVGAGI come from the germline V gene. The chain's CDR3 is CASSYLGQQETQYF. The CDR3 nucleotides read TGTGCCAGCAGTTACCTGGGACAGCAAGAGACCCAGTACTTC.

V usage is TRBV27 and J usage is TRBJ2-5, with 8 nucleotides matching TRBD1. V lost 6 bases to trimming and J lost 2 bases; unmatched junction nucleotides: 8. Germline V gene lookup returns CDR1 MNHEY and CDR2 SMNVEV (reference sequence). CDR3 size: 15 residues. CDR3: CASSWGGQGQETQYF. For the CDR3, the DNA is TGTGCCAGCAGCTGGGGCGGACAGGGACAAGAGACCCAGTACTTC.

The chain couples TRBV28 to TRBJ1-2; D might be TRBD1 (6 bases). From germline, CDR1 is MDHEN and CDR2 SYDVKM. V lost 6 bases and J lost 4, with 12 bases in between. The CDR3 is made up of 13 amino acids. In DNA form, the CDR3 reads TGTGCCAGCAGATCCGGGACATCCTATGGCTACACCTTC. Protein product: CASRSGTSYGYTF.

The count of this clone is one. DNA of the CDR3: TGTGCCAGCAGTTTAATTCGGCGGGGGGGCCTAGAGACCCAGTACTTC. Translated, it gives CASSLIRRGGLETQYF. This chain joins TRBV28 and TRBJ2-5; TRBD2 agrees at 9 bases. V lost 2 bases, J lost 4 bases, and 8 bases stayed unmatched. The germline V gene has CDR1 MDHEN and CDR2 SYDVKM. This CDR3 contains 16 residues.

The V and J genes are TRBV4-1 and TRBJ2-7, with D perhaps matching TRBD2 (5 bases). This CDR3 is 14 amino acids long. Trimming stripped 3 bases from V and 12 bases from J, with 21 bases between. Germline V CDR1 and CDR2: MGHRA, YSYEKL. The CDR3 loop reads CASSQTTAGSLPYF. The DNA of the CDR3 is TGCGCCAGCAGCCAGACTACCGCCGGGTCCCTCCCGTACTTC.

This clone was seen at least ten times. The gene calls are TRBV6-6 and TRBJ2-7, with TRBD1 as a possible D gene (6 bases). Germline loops: CDR1 MNHNY, CDR2 SVGAGI (reference sequence). The CDR3 is made up of 14 amino acids. The V gene lost 6 bases and the J gene lost 2 bases, with 14 bases spanning the gap. The CDR3 DNA reads TGTGCCAGCAGCGGTCGGACAGATACCTACGAGCAGTACTTC. Translated: CASSGRTDTYEQYF.

This clone was recorded only once. This specimen includes other DNA sequences encoding the same CDR3. This chain uses TRBV11-3 with TRBJ2-2; D not certain. V was clipped by 5 bases and J by 2 bases, with 3 bases between them. Germline CDR1 is SGHNT and CDR2 is YENEEA. This CDR3 contains 12 residues. The DNA for the CDR3 is TGTGCCAGCAGCCTTAACACCGGGGAGCTGTTTTTT. Its translation: CASSLNTGELFF.

The chain couples TRBV5-1 to TRBJ1-2; no definite D call. The V gene's germline CDR1 is SGHRS and CDR2 YFSETQ. The CDR3 consists of 15 residues. Trimming took 4 bases from V and 0 from J, leaving 13 bases between them. The CDR3 here is CASSPEGSANYGYTF. The DNA for the CDR3 is TGCGCCAGCAGCCCCGAGGGCAGTGCTAACTATGGCTACACCTTC.

J is TRBJ2-7 and V is TRBV3-1 (or the pseudogene TRBV3-2); D perhaps matches TRBD2 (6 bases). Germline-derived CDR1 and CDR2 are LGHDT and YNNKEL (reference sequence). V lost 0 bases to trimming and J lost 1 base, with 13 bases between them. This CDR3 has 16 residues. CDR3 in DNA: TGTGCCAGCAGCCAAGATCGCGGGGTTGGTTCCTACGAGCAGTACTTC. Amino acid sequence: CASSQDRGVGSYEQYF.

This sequence joins TRBV5-6 and TRBJ2-5, with 7 bases lining up with TRBD1. V trimming: 6 bases; J trimming: 3 bases; junction bases outside the gene matches: 8. CDR3 length equals 14 residues. Germline loops: CDR1 SGHDT, CDR2 YYEEEE. DNA of the CDR3: TGTGCCAGCACCCCCCTGGACAGGAAAGAGACCCAGTACTTC. Its translation: CASTPLDRKETQYF.

The J gene is TRBJ1-3, the V gene TRBV7-2, with D perhaps TRBD1 (6 bases). CDR1 SGHTA and CDR2 FQGNSA come from the germline V gene. The CDR3 extends over 15 amino acids. V lost 2 bases and J lost 8, with 16 bases in between. CDR3 nucleotides: TGTGCCAGCAGCTTACAGGGGACCTGGTTAGACACCATATATTTT. Its translation is CASSLQGTWLDTIYF.

This chain uses TRBV27 with TRBJ2-1; D is unclear. CDR3 size: 14 residues. From germline, CDR1 is MNHEY and CDR2 SMNVEV (reference sequence). The V and J ends lost 3 bases and 7 bases respectively, with 13 bases between them. The CDR3 spells CASSFQPSRNEQFF. The CDR3 DNA is TGTGCCAGCAGTTTCCAACCTTCTAGGAATGAGCAGTTCTTC.

The chain couples TRBV11-3 to TRBJ1-1; no definite D call. The germline CDR1 and CDR2 sequences are SGHNT and YENEEA. CDR3 length equals 13 residues. V lost 6 bases to trimming and J lost 0 bases, with 8 bases between them. The CDR3 DNA follows: TGTGCCAGCAGTCTCCTACTGAACACTGAAGCTTTCTTT. This translates into CASSLLLNTEAFF.

The rearrangement links TRBV6-5 to TRBJ1-2, with TRBD1 as a possible D gene (5 bases). V was shortened by 6 bases and J by 4 bases, with 12 bases between the two germline ends. The CDR3 has 13 residues. CDR1 and CDR2 (germline): MNHEY, SVGAGI. The CDR3 sequence: CASSPPGPYGYTF. DNA for the CDR3: TGTGCCAGCAGCCCCCCAGGGCCCTATGGCTACACCTTC.

V is TRBV21-1 and J is TRBJ2-7; the DNA was not used to check the table's D call, TRBD2. TRBV21-1 has pseudogene status. The length of the CDR3 is 16 residues. For the CDR3, the DNA is TGTGCCAGCAGCGATGTCGACGTTAAACGAGGGTACGAGCAGTACTTC. Protein product: CASSDVDVKRGYEQYF.

The V and J genes are TRBV4-1 and TRBJ1-5; no firm D call. CDR1 is MGHRA and CDR2 is YSYEKL in the germline V gene. V was pared by 4 bases and J by 5 bases, with 9 bases between. The CDR3 runs to 13 residues. This chain's CDR3 is CASSLTTDQPQHF. The CDR3, as DNA: TGCGCCAGCAGCCTCACCACAGATCAGCCCCAGCATTTT.

The V call is TRBV5-1, the J call TRBJ2-7, with D possibly TRBD2 on 5 matching bases. The germline V gene has CDR1 SGHRS and CDR2 YFSETQ. The CDR3 is 14 amino acids. The V end was cut by 4 bases, the J end by 3 bases, with 14 bases between. CDR3: CASSVTTQIYEQYF. The CDR3 bases are TGCGCCAGCAGCGTGACTACTCAGATCTACGAGCAGTACTTC.

The DNA of the CDR3 is TGTGCCAGCAGTAAGGACAGGGCCGGCGGGGGACTGTTTTTT. This codes for CASSKDRAGGGLFF. The rearrangement joins TRBV6-5 to TRBJ1-4, with 8 bases matching TRBD1. Germline assignment: CDR1 MNHEY and CDR2 SVGAGI. The CDR3 totals 14 residues. V shed 5 bases and J 13 bases; nucleotides not matched to a gene: 12.

The V call is TRBV7-2, the J call TRBJ1-5; no clear D gene. This CDR3 spans 16 amino acids. V lost 2 bases and J lost 2, with 13 bases in between. Germline CDR1 is SGHTA and CDR2 is FQGNSA. The DNA of the CDR3 is TGTGCCAGCAGCTTACGAGGGAGTGAGGGCAATCAGCCCCAGCATTTT. Its translation is CASSLRGSEGNQPQHF.

This clone was picked up one time. The chain links TRBV28 to TRBJ2-2; possible D gene TRBD1, 6 bases. Germline CDR1 reads MDHEN; CDR2 reads SYDVKM. V was pared by 6 bases and J by 4 bases, with 18 bases between. The CDR3 totals 16 residues. This chain's CDR3 is CASRDPRGRSTGELFF. The CDR3 DNA sequence: TGTGCCAGCAGAGACCCCAGGGGAAGGAGCACCGGGGAGCTGTTTTTT.

The rearrangement links TRBV4-2 to TRBJ2-1; 8 bases are shared with TRBD1. The V segment lost 4 bases and the J segment 6 bases; nucleotides outside the gene matches: 8. This CDR3 contains 15 residues. Germline V CDR1 and CDR2: LGHNA, YNFKEQ. In nucleotides, the CDR3 is TGTGCCAGCAGCCCTGGGACAGGCGGAGGCAATGAGCAGTTCTTC. It encodes CASSPGTGGGNEQFF.

The gene calls are TRBV4-3 and TRBJ2-1, with 8 bases matching TRBD2. Trimming took 0 bases from V and 7 from J; bases not matched to a gene: 2. The CDR3 sequence is 14 residues long. Germline CDR1 and CDR2: LGHNA and YSLEER. For the CDR3, the DNA is TGCGCCAGCAGCCAAGATGGCGGGGGGAATGAGCAGTTCTTC. As protein: CASSQDGGGNEQFF.

The CDR3 coding sequence is TGTGCCAGCAGTCCAGACAGGTTCACTGAAGCTTTCTTT. Amino acid sequence: CASSPDRFTEAFF. The V gene is TRBV12-3 or TRBV12-4, the J gene TRBJ1-1; weak D call: TRBD1 (6 bases). Trimming cost V 5 bases and J 4 bases, with 11 bases left between them. CDR3 size: 13 residues.

The J gene is TRBJ2-3, the V gene TRBV6-2 or TRBV6-3, with D perhaps matching TRBD2 (6 bases). CDR3 length: 15 residues. Per the germline V gene, CDR1 is MNHEY and CDR2 is SVGEGT. The V end lost 5 bases, the J end lost 0 bases, and 12 bases lay between the germline ends. CDR3 loop: CASSKAGISTDTQYF. In DNA, the CDR3 is TGTGCCAGCAGTAAGGCGGGAATTAGCACAGATACGCAGTATTTT.